The sequence of this TCR beta chain was determined in a study of blood T cell repertoires in COVID-19 (dated by TCRdb to 2019 to 2021). For context, the study as a whole: Samples from collaborators originated in the United States, Italy and Spain and spanned both the acute and convalescent phases of COVID-19. HLA class I and class II types, where available, came from metadata supplied by the sample provider rather than from assay-based typing. The samples were drawn from two sources: the first 160 participants of the ongoing ImmuneRACE study, and 1,254 subjects contributed by 6 global collaborators. The sample metadata nearly always contained a de-identified subject ID, COVID-19 status, age in years and sex. Subjects who had been exposed to COVID-19, were actively infected with it, or had recovered from it provided the deeply sampled blood TCRbeta repertoires that made up the dataset. The repertoires were released in a freely available public database meant as a resource for research on the immune response to SARS-CoV-2. The prospective study material was composed of cDNA or gDNA derived from T cells, B-cell-depleted T cells, or PBMCs.

The immunoSEQ Assay, a bias-controlled multiplex PCR, was used to amplify TCRbeta CDR3 regions from genomic DNA. The original methods were these. The number of nucleated cells in each sample was estimated by amplification of reference gene primers within the assay. To quantify the absolute abundance of each unique TCRbeta CDR3 rearrangement, sequence reads were collapsed and filtered. Productive Simpson clonality was computed per sample as the square root of Simpson's diversity index over productive rearrangements. Here the immuneACCESS table is served through TCRdb, limited to in-frame sequences with V and J called. Missing clones are a known gap in these copies; in checked studies unresolved V genes cover under half, and the rest lacks a known reason. The DNA gave D and trimming, while V, J and clone size come from that table. The sample table contains roughly 160,000 clones; only one count was recorded for around nine tenths of them. The ten largest clonotypes hold approximately 0.5% of the sample.

As concerns this clone: The antigen it recognizes is unknown. Base qualities are not at hand, and no much larger clone is one base apart.

Deletion took 3 bases off V and 8 bases off J, with a span of 15 bases between the germline ends. Looking up the germline V gene yields CDR1 SGDLS and CDR2 YYNGEE. The CDR3 starts with the cysteine, ends with the phenylalanine, and has 14 residues. The read is trimmed to its CDR3 DNA, 42 bases read in frame from base 1. One collaborating source in Seattle enrolled patients while the patients were actively infected and followed the patients over time throughout the course of disease. The collaborating institutions used their own protocols to collect whole blood in K2EDTA tubes. Collaborator samples were shipped for TCRbeta analysis as frozen whole blood, isolated PBMCs, or DNA extracted from either sample type. Study-wide conclusions, independent of this receptor: Clinical and demographic metadata were provided uncurated, with the amount varying by source and participant.

This TCR was recovered from a man aged 60-69 years with COVID-19, enrolled during active disease. Specimen: peripheral blood. The chain is made from TRBV9 and TRBJ1-3; D gene: possibly TRBD1, on 6 matching bases. CDR3 protein: CASSGQGLGDTIYF. The bases read TGTGCCAGCAGCGGGCAGGGGCTGGGAGACACCATATATTTT.